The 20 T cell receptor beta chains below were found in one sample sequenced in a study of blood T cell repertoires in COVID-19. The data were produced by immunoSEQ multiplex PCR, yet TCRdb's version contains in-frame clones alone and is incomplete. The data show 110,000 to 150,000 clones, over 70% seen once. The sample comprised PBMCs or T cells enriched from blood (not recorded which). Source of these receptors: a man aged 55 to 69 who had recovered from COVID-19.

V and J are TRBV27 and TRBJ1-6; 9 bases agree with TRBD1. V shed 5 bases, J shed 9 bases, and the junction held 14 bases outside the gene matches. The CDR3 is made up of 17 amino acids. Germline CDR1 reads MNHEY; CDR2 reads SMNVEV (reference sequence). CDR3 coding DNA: TGTGCCAGCAGTCCCGGCCTACCGGGACAGGGTGGTTCACCCCTCCACTTT. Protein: CASSPGLPGQGGSPLHF.

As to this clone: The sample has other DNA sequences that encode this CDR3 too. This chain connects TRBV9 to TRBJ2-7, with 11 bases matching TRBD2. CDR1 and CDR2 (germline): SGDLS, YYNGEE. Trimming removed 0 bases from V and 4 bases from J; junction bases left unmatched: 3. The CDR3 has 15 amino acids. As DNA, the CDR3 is TGTGCCAGCAGCGTAGCAGGGACTAGCGGTTACGAGCAGTACTTC. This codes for CASSVAGTSGYEQYF.

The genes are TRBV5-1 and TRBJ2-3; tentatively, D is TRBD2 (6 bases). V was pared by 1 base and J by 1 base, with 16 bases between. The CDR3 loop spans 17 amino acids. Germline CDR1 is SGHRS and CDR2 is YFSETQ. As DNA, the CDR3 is TGCGCCAGCAGCTTGACGTGGGATTGGGGGGGCACAGATACGCAGTATTTT. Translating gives CASSLTWDWGGTDTQYF. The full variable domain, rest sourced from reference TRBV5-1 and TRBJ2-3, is KAGVTQTPRYLIKTRGQQVTLSCSPISGHRSVSWYQQTPGQGLQFLFEYFSETQRNKGNFPGRFSGRQFSNSRSEMNVSTLELGDSALYLCASSLTWDWGGTDTQYFGPGTRLTVL.

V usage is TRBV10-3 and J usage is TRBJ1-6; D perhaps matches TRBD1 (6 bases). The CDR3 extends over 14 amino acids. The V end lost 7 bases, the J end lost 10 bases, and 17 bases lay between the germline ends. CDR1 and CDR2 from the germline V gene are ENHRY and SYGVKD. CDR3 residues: CAITLTATGSPLHF. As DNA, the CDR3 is TGTGCCATCACCTTGACAGCCACAGGGTCACCCCTCCACTTT.

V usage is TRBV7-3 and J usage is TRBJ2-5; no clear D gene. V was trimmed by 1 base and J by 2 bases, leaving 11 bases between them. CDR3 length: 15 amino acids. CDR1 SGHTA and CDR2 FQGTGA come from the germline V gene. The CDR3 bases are TGTGCCAGCAGCTTAAGTTGGTCAGGTCAAGAGACCCAGTACTTC. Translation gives CASSLSWSGQETQYF.

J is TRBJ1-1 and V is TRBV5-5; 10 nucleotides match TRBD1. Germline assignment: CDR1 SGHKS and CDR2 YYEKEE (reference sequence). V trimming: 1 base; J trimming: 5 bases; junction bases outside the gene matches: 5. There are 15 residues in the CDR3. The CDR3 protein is CASSLSGQGWTEAFF. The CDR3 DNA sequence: TGTGCCAGCAGCTTGTCGGGACAGGGGTGGACTGAAGCTTTCTTT.

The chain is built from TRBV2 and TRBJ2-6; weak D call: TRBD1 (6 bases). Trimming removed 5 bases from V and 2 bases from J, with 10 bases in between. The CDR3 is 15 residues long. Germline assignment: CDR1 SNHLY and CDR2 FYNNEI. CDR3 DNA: TGTGCCAGCAGTCGAGGACAGACTGGGGCCAACGTCCTGACTTTC. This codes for CASSRGQTGANVLTF.

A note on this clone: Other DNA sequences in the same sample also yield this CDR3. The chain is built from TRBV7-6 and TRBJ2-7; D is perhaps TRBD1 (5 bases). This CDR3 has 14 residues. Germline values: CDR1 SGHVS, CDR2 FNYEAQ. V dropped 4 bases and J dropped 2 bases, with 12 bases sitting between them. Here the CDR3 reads CASSSRTGTYEQYF. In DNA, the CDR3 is TGTGCCAGCAGCTCCCGAACAGGAACCTACGAGCAGTACTTC.

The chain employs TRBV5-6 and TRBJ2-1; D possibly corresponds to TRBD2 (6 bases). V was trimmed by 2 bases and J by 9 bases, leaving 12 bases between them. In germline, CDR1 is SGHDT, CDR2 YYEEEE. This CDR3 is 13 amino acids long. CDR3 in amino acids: CASSFWREGEQFF. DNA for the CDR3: TGTGCCAGCAGCTTTTGGAGGGAAGGTGAGCAGTTCTTC.

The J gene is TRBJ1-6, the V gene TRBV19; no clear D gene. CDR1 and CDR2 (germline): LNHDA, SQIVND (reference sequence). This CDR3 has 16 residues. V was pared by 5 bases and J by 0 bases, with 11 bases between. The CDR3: CASSVDGSSYNSPLHF. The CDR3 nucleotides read TGTGCCAGTAGTGTCGACGGGAGCTCCTATAATTCACCCCTCCACTTT.

The CDR3 bases are TGCGCCAGCAGGTCGCAGGGGGTGTCCTACGAGCAGTACTTC. It yields the protein CASRSQGVSYEQYF. This sequence joins TRBV5-1 and TRBJ2-7, with 7 positions matching TRBD1. This CDR3 has 14 amino acids. The germline V gene has CDR1 SGHRS and CDR2 YFSETQ. Trimming cost V 5 bases and J 1 base; bases outside gene matches: 6.

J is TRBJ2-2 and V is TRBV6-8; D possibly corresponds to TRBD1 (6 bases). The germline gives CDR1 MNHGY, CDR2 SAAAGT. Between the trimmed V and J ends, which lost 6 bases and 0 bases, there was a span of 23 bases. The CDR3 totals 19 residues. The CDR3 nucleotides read TGTGCCAGCAGCCCCAACCCCCCAGGACAGTTCGCGAACACCGGGGAGCTGTTTTTT. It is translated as CASSPNPPGQFANTGELFF.

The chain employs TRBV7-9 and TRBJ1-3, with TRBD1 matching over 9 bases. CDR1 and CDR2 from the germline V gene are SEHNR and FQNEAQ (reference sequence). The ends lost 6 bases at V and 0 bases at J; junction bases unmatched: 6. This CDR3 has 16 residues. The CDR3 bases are TGTGCCAGCAGTCGGGACAGGGCACCCTCTGGAAACACCATATATTTT. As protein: CASSRDRAPSGNTIYF.

CDR3 protein: CASSPPQLNTEAFF. The DNA of the CDR3 is TGTGCCAGCTCACCACCCCAGTTGAACACTGAAGCTTTCTTT. V and J are TRBV18 and TRBJ1-1, with D unclear. Trimming removed 0 bases from V and 0 bases from J, with 5 bases in between. Germline-derived CDR1 and CDR2 are KGHSH and LQKENI. The CDR3 runs to 14 residues. Supplemented by reference TRBV18 and TRBJ1-1, the full variable domain reads NAGVMQNPRHLVRRRGQEARLRCSPMKGHSHVYWYRQLPEEGLKFMVYLQKENIIDESGMPKERFSAEFPKEGPSILRIQQVVRGDSAAYFCASSPPQLNTEAFFGQGTRLTVV.

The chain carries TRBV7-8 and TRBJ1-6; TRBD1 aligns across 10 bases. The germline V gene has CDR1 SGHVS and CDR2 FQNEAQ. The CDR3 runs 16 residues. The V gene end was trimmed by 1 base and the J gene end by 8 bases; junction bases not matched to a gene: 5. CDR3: CASSLGRDRGYSPLHF. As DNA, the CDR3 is TGTGCCAGCAGCTTAGGTCGGGACAGGGGCTATTCACCCCTCCACTTT.

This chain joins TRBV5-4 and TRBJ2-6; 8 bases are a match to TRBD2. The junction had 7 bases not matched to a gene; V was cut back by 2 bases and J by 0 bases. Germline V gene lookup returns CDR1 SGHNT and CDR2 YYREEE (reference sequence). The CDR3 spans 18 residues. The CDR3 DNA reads TGTGCCAGCAGCTTCAAAAGCGGGGGAAACTCTGGGGCCAACGTCCTGACTTTC. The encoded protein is CASSFKSGGNSGANVLTF.

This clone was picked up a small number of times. The CDR3 DNA is TGTGCCAGCAGTTACTTGGGCAACGAGCAGTACTTC. Translating it yields CASSYLGNEQYF. The rearrangement links TRBV6-6 to TRBJ2-7; unclear D gene. The V gene lost 1 base and the J gene lost 5 bases, with 6 bases spanning the gap. Per germline, CDR1 MNHNY and CDR2 SVGAGI (reference sequence). The CDR3 length is 12 residues.

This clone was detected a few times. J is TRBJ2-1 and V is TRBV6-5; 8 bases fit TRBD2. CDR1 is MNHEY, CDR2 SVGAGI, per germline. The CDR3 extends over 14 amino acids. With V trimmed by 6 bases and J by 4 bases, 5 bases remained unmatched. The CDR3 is CASRAGVGYNEQFF. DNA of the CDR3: TGTGCCAGCAGAGCGGGGGTGGGGTACAATGAGCAGTTCTTC.

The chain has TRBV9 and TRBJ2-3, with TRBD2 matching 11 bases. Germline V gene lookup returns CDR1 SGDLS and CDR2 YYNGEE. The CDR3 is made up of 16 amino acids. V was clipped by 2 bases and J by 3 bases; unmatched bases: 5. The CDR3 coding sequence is TGTGCCAGCAGCGTCGCGATAGCGGGAGGGACAGATACGCAGTATTTT. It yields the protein CASSVAIAGGTDTQYF.

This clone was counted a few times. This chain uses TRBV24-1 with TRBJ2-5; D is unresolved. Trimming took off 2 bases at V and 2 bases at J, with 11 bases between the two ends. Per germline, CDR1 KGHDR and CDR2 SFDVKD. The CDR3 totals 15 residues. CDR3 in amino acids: CATSDSRLFQETQYF. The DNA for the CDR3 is TGTGCCACCAGTGATTCTCGACTGTTTCAAGAGACCCAGTACTTC.